This TCR beta chain was obtained from a study of shared clonotypes between healthy human individuals. About the study: CD4 naive and memory got three plates each, CD8 naive two, CD8 memory one. Overall study findings and caveats: Generally, naive subsets (rather than memory subsets) showed larger estimated richness. Between a handful of donors, naive CD4 clonotypes were shared at a level of about 5%.

V lost 3 bases, J lost 3 bases, and 12 bases lay in between. Germline loops: CDR1 MNHEY, CDR2 SMNVEV (reference sequence). The CDR3 spans 14 residues. Authors' processing steps: Because ImmunoSEQ provided only junction sequences with no quality scores, the filtering differed. TCRdb's table, derived via immunoSEQ multiplex PCR, lists solely in-frame clones and lacks some. D and trimming were read from the DNA, whereas the V and J calls and clone size are those reported in that table. In the table there are millions of clones, roughly 96% of which are singletons. Concerning this clone itself: Its antigen is undetermined.

The receptor was derived from a man between 18 and 35 years old in good health. The genes are TRBV27 and TRBJ2-7; maybe TRBD1 (6 bases). Specimen: naive CD4+ T cells sorted from blood. As to subset: CD45RA+ positively selected. The CDR3 nucleotides read TGTGCCAGCAGTTTTACAGGGTCGGACTACGAGCAGTACTTC. Translation gives CASSFTGSDYEQYF.